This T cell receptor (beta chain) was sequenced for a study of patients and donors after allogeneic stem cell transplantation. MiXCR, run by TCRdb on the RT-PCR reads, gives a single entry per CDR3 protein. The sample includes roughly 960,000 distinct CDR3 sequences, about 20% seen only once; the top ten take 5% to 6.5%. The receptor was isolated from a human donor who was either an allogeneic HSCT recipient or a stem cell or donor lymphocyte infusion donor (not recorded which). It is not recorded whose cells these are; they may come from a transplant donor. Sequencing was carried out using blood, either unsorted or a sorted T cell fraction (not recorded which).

The CDR3 loop is CASSSRRTANTGELFF. For the CDR3, the DNA is TGTGCCAGCAGTTCTCGGAGGACTGCGAACACCGGGGAGCTGTTTTTT. This chain connects TRBV7-2 to TRBJ2-2; tentative D call: TRBD2 (5 bases). Germline CDR1 reads SGHTA; CDR2 reads FQGNSA. V shed 6 bases and J shed 0 bases, with 14 bases lying between them. The CDR3 extends over 16 amino acids. The variable domain in full, completed from reference TRBV7-2 and TRBJ2-2, reads GAGVSQSPSNKVTEKGKDVELRCDPISGHTALYWYRQSLGQGLEFLIYFQGNSAPDKSGLPSDRFSAERTGGSVSTLTIQRTQQEDSAVYLCASSSRRTANTGELFFGEGSRLTVL.